The 27 T cell receptor beta chains reported below all come from one sample, sequenced in a study of blood T cell repertoires in COVID-19. Sequenced by immunoSEQ multiplex PCR; TCRdb stores in-frame clones only, minus some. The sample records some 150,000 clones, roughly 84% being singletons. The source material was peripheral blood. These receptors originate from a man in his fifties or sixties who had recovered from COVID-19.

The chain combines TRBV19 with TRBJ1-1, with TRBD1 identical over 10 bases. J gave up 3 bases and V 4 bases, and 8 bases lay outside the gene matches. The CDR3 is 16 residues long. The germline CDR1 and CDR2 sequences are LNHDA and SQIVND (reference sequence). CDR3 in amino acids: CASSTDRGRCDTEAFF. The CDR3 DNA reads as TGTGCCAGTAGTACAGACAGGGGGCGGTGCGACACTGAAGCTTTCTTT.

The chain joins TRBV24-1 to TRBJ2-7; a weak D match, TRBD1 (5 bases). The CDR3 is 15 residues long. V shed 2 bases and J shed 2 bases, with 12 bases lying between them. The V gene's germline CDR1 is KGHDR and CDR2 SFDVKD. The chain's CDR3 is CATSDSQGFTYEQYF. As DNA, the CDR3 is TGTGCCACCAGTGATTCCCAGGGATTTACCTACGAGCAGTACTTC.

J is TRBJ2-3 and V is TRBV19; 11 bases match TRBD1. Per germline, CDR1 LNHDA and CDR2 SQIVND (reference sequence). The V segment lost 6 bases and the J segment 3 bases; nucleotides outside the gene matches: 5. The CDR3 runs 15 residues. The DNA of the CDR3 is TGTGCCAGTAGGGTTCGGGACAGGGGGACAGATACGCAGTATTTT. Its protein product is CASRVRDRGTDTQYF. The full variable domain, completed using reference TRBV19 and TRBJ2-3, is DGGITQSPKYLFRKEGQNVTLSCEQNLNHDAMYWYRQDPGQGLRLIYYSQIVNDFQKGDIAEGYSVSREKKESFPLTVTSAQKNPTAFYLCASRVRDRGTDTQYFGPGTRLTVL.

The chain has TRBV14 and TRBJ2-2; a possible D gene is TRBD1 (6 bases). V was cut by 5 bases and J by 5 bases, with 18 bases left in between. CDR1 and CDR2 (germline): SGHDN, FVKESK. The CDR3 runs to 16 residues. In DNA form, the CDR3 reads TGTGCCAGCAGCAGCTCAGGGGCGCCTTCTACCGGGGAGCTGTTTTTT. Amino acids: CASSSSGAPSTGELFF.

V usage is TRBV11-1 and J usage is TRBJ2-5; the D gene is possibly TRBD1 (6 bases). The V gene's germline CDR1 is SGHAT and CDR2 FQDESV (reference sequence). Trimming took off 5 bases at V and 9 bases at J, with 19 bases between the two ends. The CDR3 covers 14 residues. DNA for the CDR3: TGTGCCAGCAGCCAAACGAGGACAGTCGAGGCCCAGTACTTC. This encodes CASSQTRTVEAQYF.

CDR3 bases: TGTGCCAGCAGTGATCCCGGACAGACCTACAATGAGCAGTTCTTC. Protein sequence: CASSDPGQTYNEQFF. This chain links TRBV6-1 with TRBJ2-1; D perhaps matches TRBD1 (6 bases). The CDR3 runs to 15 residues. Trimming left V 3 bases short and J 2 bases short, with 11 bases between. In germline, CDR1 is MNHNS, CDR2 SASEGT.

The chain joins TRBV10-3 to TRBJ1-1, with D possibly TRBD1 on 5 matching bases. This CDR3 region has 13 residues. V shed 2 bases and J shed 7 bases, with 11 bases lying between them. The V gene's germline CDR1 is ENHRY and CDR2 SYGVKD. Written as DNA, the CDR3 is TGTGCCATCAGTGAGCTGGACAACCTTGAAGCTTTCTTT. Protein sequence: CAISELDNLEAFF.

The chain carries TRBV19 and TRBJ2-5; perhaps TRBD2 as D (5 bases). Germline CDR1 is LNHDA and CDR2 is SQIVND (reference sequence). V lost 3 bases to trimming and J lost 4 bases, with 9 bases between them. This CDR3 is 13 amino acids long. This CDR3 reads CASSMGRGETQYF. The CDR3 bases are TGTGCCAGTAGTATGGGCCGGGGAGAGACCCAGTACTTC.

This chain links TRBV15 with TRBJ1-4; 9 positions agree with TRBD1. The ends lost 7 bases at V and 7 bases at J; junction bases unmatched: 10. Germline-derived CDR1 and CDR2 are LNHNV and YYDKDF (reference sequence). This CDR3 comprises 15 residues. Written as DNA, the CDR3 is TGTGCCACCACCAAGACACAGGGGGCTCCTGAAAAACTGTTTTTT. Its translation is CATTKTQGAPEKLFF. Looking up the rest from reference TRBV15 and TRBJ1-4 gives the full variable domain: DAMVIQNPRYQVTQFGKPVTLSCSQTLNHNVMYWYQQKSSQAPKLLFHYYDKDFNNEADTPDNFQSRRPNTSFCFLDIRSPGLGDTAMYLCATTKTQGAPEKLFFGSGTQLSVL.

The V and J genes are TRBV6-4 and TRBJ2-2; D is uncertain. Per the germline V gene, CDR1 is MRHNA and CDR2 is SNTAGT. This CDR3 is built from 13 residues. Between the trimmed V and J ends, which lost 2 bases and 7 bases, there was a span of 8 bases. The CDR3 bases are TGTGCCAGCAGTGACCAACTTAACGGGGAGCTGTTTTTT. Its translation: CASSDQLNGELFF.

As regards this clone: Distinct nucleotide sequences in the sample also encode this CDR3. CDR3 DNA sequence: TGTGCCAGCAGCTTGGCGCTCGGGAACACTGAAGCTTTCTTT. Its translation is CASSLALGNTEAFF. V usage is TRBV5-4 and J usage is TRBJ1-1; the D is unclear. Germline V CDR1 and CDR2: SGHNT, YYREEE (reference sequence). Trimming shortened V by 0 bases and J by 1 base, and 7 bases separated the two germline ends. The CDR3 has 14 residues.

The count of this clone is one. The J gene is TRBJ2-5, the V gene TRBV7-2, with a possible D match to TRBD1 (6 bases). This CDR3 contains 15 residues. The V gene lost 3 bases and the J gene lost 5 bases, with 16 bases spanning the gap. The V gene's germline CDR1 is SGHTA and CDR2 FQGNSA. CDR3 coding DNA: TGTGCCAGCAGCTTCCTCCAGGGGAGAGGGGAGACCCAGTACTTC. It codes for CASSFLQGRGETQYF.

This chain links TRBV9 with TRBJ2-7; perhaps TRBD1 as D (5 bases). CDR3 size: 14 residues. Between the trimmed V and J ends, which lost 4 bases and 3 bases, there was a span of 14 bases. Germline V CDR1 and CDR2: SGDLS, YYNGEE. The chain's CDR3 is CASSPLGRVYEQYF. In DNA, the CDR3 is TGTGCCAGCAGCCCATTGGGCAGGGTCTACGAGCAGTACTTC. The variable domain in full, with the rest retrieved from reference TRBV9 and TRBJ2-7, is DSGVTQTPKHLITATGQRVTLRCSPRSGDLSVYWYQQSLDQGLQFLIQYYNGEERAKGNILERFSAQQFPDLHSELNLSSLELGDSALYFCASSPLGRVYEQYFGPGTRLTVT.

The chain links TRBV29-1 to TRBJ1-1; a possible D gene is TRBD1 (6 bases). The V and J ends lost 4 bases and 3 bases respectively, with 9 bases between them. CDR3 size: 12 residues. The germline CDR1 and CDR2 sequences are SQVTM and ANQGSEA. CDR3 in amino acids: CSVGHRDTEAFF. CDR3 nucleotide sequence: TGCAGCGTTGGTCACAGGGACACTGAAGCTTTCTTT. The entire variable domain, with the rest obtained from reference TRBV29-1 and TRBJ1-1, is as follows: SAVISQKPSRDICQRGTSLTIQCQVDSQVTMMFWYRQQPGQSLTLIATANQGSEATYESGFVIDKFPISRPNLTFSTLTVSNMSPEDSSIYLCSVGHRDTEAFFGQGTRLTVV.

The chain links TRBV7-9 to TRBJ2-1; TRBD1 aligns across 10 bases. The CDR3 extends over 17 amino acids. J lost 4 bases, V lost 5 bases, and 11 bases had no gene match. Germline values: CDR1 SEHNR, CDR2 FQNEAQ (reference sequence). DNA of the CDR3: TGTGCCAGCAGCCGTATAACCGGGACAGGGGAATACAATGAGCAGTTCTTC. Encoded protein: CASSRITGTGEYNEQFF.

The J gene is TRBJ1-6, the V gene TRBV25-1, with TRBD1 identical over 10 bases. J gave up 9 bases and V 3 bases, and 5 bases lay outside the gene matches. CDR1 and CDR2 from the germline V gene are MGHDK and SYGVNS. The CDR3 spans 15 residues. CDR3 in DNA: TGTGCCAGCAGTGACCCGACAGGGGGCTCTTCACCCCTCCACTTT. Translated: CASSDPTGGSSPLHF.

A single count supports this clone. This chain uses TRBV18 with TRBJ2-3; D perhaps matches TRBD1 (5 bases). CDR3 length: 14 amino acids. Trimming took off 6 bases at V and 0 bases at J, with 10 bases between the two ends. CDR1 is KGHSH and CDR2 is LQKENI in the germline V gene. CDR3 bases: TGTGCCAGCTCCCCGACAGTTAGCACAGATACGCAGTATTTT. This codes for CASSPTVSTDTQYF.

The chain recombines TRBV30 with TRBJ2-1; maybe TRBD2 (5 bases). The CDR3 has 14 residues. Germline V lookup: CDR1 GTSNPN, CDR2 SVGIG (reference sequence). V shed 5 bases and J shed 6 bases, with 17 bases lying between them. The CDR3 here is CAWEGWERGNEQFF. The CDR3 DNA follows: TGTGCCTGGGAAGGTTGGGAGAGAGGCAATGAGCAGTTCTTC.

The gene calls are TRBV2 and TRBJ1-2; 7 bases line up with TRBD1. The CDR3 runs to 14 residues. Germline loops: CDR1 SNHLY, CDR2 FYNNEI. The junction had 10 bases not matched to a gene; V was cut back by 6 bases and J by 6 bases. The CDR3 loop is CASRLGQDFDGYTF. In DNA form, the CDR3 reads TGTGCCAGCAGACTTGGACAGGACTTTGATGGCTACACCTTC.

The CDR3 DNA follows: TGTGCCAGCAGCCCCACTAGCGGGGACACGCTCACCGGGGAGCTGTTTTTT. As protein: CASSPTSGDTLTGELFF. V gene TRBV7-8 combines with J gene TRBJ2-2; 10 bases line up with TRBD2. The CDR3 is made up of 17 amino acids. Trimming cost V 5 bases and J 4 bases; bases outside gene matches: 10. In germline, CDR1 is SGHVS, CDR2 FQNEAQ.

This chain uses TRBV2 with TRBJ1-5, with TRBD1 matching 9 bases. Germline-derived CDR1 and CDR2 are SNHLY and FYNNEI. The CDR3 runs 15 residues. The V and J ends lost 6 bases and 5 bases, in that order; junction bases with no gene match: 8. The CDR3 sequence is CASRVTGGFDQPQHF. DNA of the CDR3: TGTGCCAGCAGAGTAACAGGGGGCTTTGATCAGCCCCAGCATTTT.

A few counts support this clone. The J gene is TRBJ1-6, the V gene TRBV6-5; a possible D gene is TRBD1 (6 bases). Germline CDR1 and CDR2: MNHEY and SVGAGI. The CDR3 has 15 amino acids. V was clipped by 10 bases and J by 10 bases, with 23 bases between them. As DNA, the CDR3 is TGTGCCACCTGGTGGGGGGGGCGGAATGGATCACCCCTCCACTTT. Its translation is CATWWGGRNGSPLHF.

The genes are TRBV30 and TRBJ2-7; 10 positions match TRBD1. V was pared by 3 bases and J by 7 bases, with 12 bases of the junction left unmatched. This CDR3 region has 15 residues. Per the germline V gene, CDR1 is GTSNPN and CDR2 is SVGIG (reference sequence). The CDR3 DNA reads as TGTGCCTGGAGGGCGCCGGGACAGGGGACGTTTGAGCAGTACTTC. It codes for CAWRAPGQGTFEQYF.

The rearrangement uses TRBV3-1 (or the pseudogene TRBV3-2) and TRBJ1-4; D is perhaps TRBD1 (5 bases). V lost 6 bases to trimming and J lost 5 bases, with 10 bases between them. The CDR3 totals 13 residues. CDR1 LGHDT and CDR2 YNNKEL come from the germline V gene (reference sequence). For the CDR3, the DNA is TGTGCCAGCAGGGGGCGGCGGAATGAAAAACTGTTTTTT. It translates to CASRGRRNEKLFF.

V usage is TRBV7-9 and J usage is TRBJ1-1; 7 bases align to TRBD1. This CDR3 contains 19 residues. Trimming took 1 base from V and 4 from J; bases not matched to a gene: 18. The V gene's germline CDR1 is SEHNR and CDR2 FQNEAQ (reference sequence). The CDR3 DNA reads TGTGCCAGCAGCTTAGGTTGGGCAGGGGGAATACTGGGCGGCACTGAAGCTTTCTTT. It codes for CASSLGWAGGILGGTEAFF.

The chain couples TRBV6-5 to TRBJ1-4; 7 positions agree with TRBD1. CDR3 length equals 13 residues. In germline, CDR1 is MNHEY, CDR2 SVGAGI. J was trimmed by 7 bases and V by 8 bases; bases with no gene match: 7. In DNA form, the CDR3 reads TGTGCCAGCGGCGACAGGGCCCCTGAAAAACTGTTTTTT. Residues: CASGDRAPEKLFF.

This clone appeared once. This chain connects TRBV19 to TRBJ1-3; 10 nucleotides agree with TRBD1. The CDR3 runs to 16 residues. Germline CDR1 LNHDA, CDR2 SQIVND (reference sequence). V was clipped by 7 bases and J by 0 bases; unmatched bases: 6. This chain's CDR3 is CASTGTGVYSGNTIYF. CDR3 sequence (DNA): TGTGCCAGTACCGGGACAGGGGTGTACTCTGGAAACACCATATATTTT.